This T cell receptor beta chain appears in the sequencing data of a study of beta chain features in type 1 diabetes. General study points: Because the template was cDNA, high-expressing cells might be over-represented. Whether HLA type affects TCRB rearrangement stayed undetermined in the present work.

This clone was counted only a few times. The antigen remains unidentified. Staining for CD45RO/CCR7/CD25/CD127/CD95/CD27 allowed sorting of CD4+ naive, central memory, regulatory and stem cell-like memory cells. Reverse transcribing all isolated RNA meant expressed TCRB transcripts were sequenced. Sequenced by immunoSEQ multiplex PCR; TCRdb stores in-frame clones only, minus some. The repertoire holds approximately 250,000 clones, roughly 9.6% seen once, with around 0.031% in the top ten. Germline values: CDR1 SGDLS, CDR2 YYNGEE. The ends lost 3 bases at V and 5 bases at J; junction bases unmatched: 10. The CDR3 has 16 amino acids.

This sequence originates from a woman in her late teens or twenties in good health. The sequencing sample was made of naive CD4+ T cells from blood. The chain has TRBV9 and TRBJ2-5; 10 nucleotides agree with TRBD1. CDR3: CASSALPDRGTETQYF. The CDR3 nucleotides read TGTGCCAGCAGCGCGCTCCCGGACAGGGGGACGGAGACCCAGTACTTC.